This entry lists 19 T cell receptor beta chains sequenced from one sample in a study of CD8 T cell repertoires and HIV-1 epitope variants. The method was immunoSEQ multiplex PCR; TCRdb's version includes in-frame clones alone and lacks a portion of them. Here the sample spans roughly 5,000 clones, about three fifths being singletons. No antigens are known for them. Sequencing was performed on cultured CD8+ T cells derived from PBMCs. The receptors shown here come from a male donor with HIV.

This rearrangement joins TRBV18 to TRBJ2-1; perhaps TRBD1 as D (7 bases). CDR1 and CDR2 (germline): KGHSH, LQKENI. Trimming took 5 bases from V and 0 from J, leaving 23 bases between them. The CDR3 is made up of 19 amino acids. The CDR3 DNA reads TGTGCCAGCTCAGCGCCGGGACAGAGTACCGGGGGCTCCTACAATGAGCAGTTCTTC. It encodes CASSAPGQSTGGSYNEQFF.

The V and J genes are TRBV29-1 and TRBJ1-2, with 10 bases fitting TRBD1. Germline CDR1 is SQVTM and CDR2 is ANQGSEA. J lost 0 bases, V lost 6 bases, and 4 bases had no gene match. This CDR3 comprises 14 residues. CDR3 DNA: TGCAGCGTGTGGACAGGGGGGACTAACTATGGCTACACCTTC. Translated, it gives CSVWTGGTNYGYTF.

This rearrangement joins TRBV4-1 to TRBJ2-3, with D possibly matching TRBD1 (6 bases). The germline V and J ends were trimmed by 1 base and 5 bases, with 10 bases remaining between them. Germline V lookup: CDR1 MGHRA, CDR2 YSYEKL. The CDR3 length is 14 residues. CDR3 nucleotides: TGCGCCAGCAGCCAAGCTACAGGGTTAGATACGCAGTATTTT. Protein sequence: CASSQATGLDTQYF.

The J gene is TRBJ2-3, the V gene TRBV7-9; D is unresolved. Trimming stripped 3 bases from V and 3 bases from J, with 13 bases between. The CDR3 contains 15 residues. Germline CDR1 and CDR2: SEHNR and FQNEAQ (reference sequence). The CDR3 DNA reads as TGTGCCAGCAGCTTTGATCAACAAGGTACAGATACGCAGTATTTT. As protein: CASSFDQQGTDTQYF.

The chain carries TRBV5-4 and TRBJ1-4; D might be TRBD1 (5 bases). Germline CDR1 and CDR2: SGHNT and YYREEE (reference sequence). The CDR3 runs to 16 residues. Between the trimmed V and J ends, which lost 2 bases and 3 bases, there was a span of 14 bases. The chain's CDR3 is CASSLGSGGANEKLFF. In DNA, the CDR3 is TGTGCCAGCAGCTTAGGATCGGGGGGGGCTAATGAAAAACTGTTTTTT.

Judged by abundance, this clone is hyperexpanded. The chain joins TRBV27 to TRBJ2-7; D is uncertain. V dropped 4 bases and J dropped 2 bases, with 12 bases sitting between them. Germline V gene lookup returns CDR1 MNHEY and CDR2 SMNVEV (reference sequence). The CDR3 is made up of 14 amino acids. The CDR3 reads CASSSDVSAYEQYF. CDR3 in DNA: TGTGCCAGCAGTTCAGATGTCTCGGCCTACGAGCAGTACTTC.

This sequence joins TRBV27 and TRBJ2-3, with D possibly matching TRBD1 (5 bases). This CDR3 has 14 amino acids. Germline CDR1 and CDR2: MNHEY and SMNVEV (reference sequence). V lost 3 bases and J 2 bases, leaving 9 bases between the germline ends. CDR3 DNA sequence: TGTGCCAGCAGTTTGTGGGGCTTCACAGATACGCAGTATTTT. Translated, it gives CASSLWGFTDTQYF.

The J gene is TRBJ2-3, the V gene TRBV27, with D perhaps matching TRBD1 (5 bases). The CDR3 spans 14 residues. Germline lookup yields CDR1 MNHEY and CDR2 SMNVEV (reference sequence). Trimming cost V 5 bases and J 7 bases, with 16 bases left between them. The CDR3 DNA sequence: TGTGCCAGCAGTCCCTCCGGGCGACAGAATACGCAGTATTTT. This translates into CASSPSGRQNTQYF.

This chain joins TRBV9 and TRBJ1-2; the match to TRBD1 covers 9 bases. CDR1 and CDR2 from the germline V gene are SGDLS and YYNGEE. V shed 0 bases, J shed 2 bases, and the junction held 2 bases outside the gene matches. The CDR3 spans 15 residues. The CDR3 bases are TGTGCCAGCAGCGTAGGGACAGGGGAGAACTATGGCTACACCTTC. This gives the protein CASSVGTGENYGYTF.

The rearrangement joins TRBV19 to TRBJ2-7; 9 nucleotides align to TRBD1. The J segment lost 6 bases and the V segment lost 4 bases, leaving 7 bases of the junction unmatched. The CDR3 spans 14 residues. Germline CDR1 LNHDA, CDR2 SQIVND (reference sequence). The CDR3, as DNA: TGTGCCAGTAGTAGAGGGACAGGGCCTGGCGAGCAGTACTTC. Translation: CASSRGTGPGEQYF.

This clone has just a few counts. In DNA, the CDR3 is TGTGCCAGCAGCTTGATAGGGGGCTACGAGCAGTACTTC. Protein: CASSLIGGYEQYF. The rearrangement joins TRBV5-4 to TRBJ2-7; possibly TRBD1 for D (6 bases). Trimming removed 1 base from V and 3 bases from J, with 8 bases in between. Germline V gene sequence: CDR1 SGHNT, CDR2 YYREEE (reference sequence). This CDR3 spans 13 amino acids.

The chain links TRBV5-6 to TRBJ1-1; a possible D gene is TRBD1 (5 bases). CDR1 and CDR2 (germline): SGHDT, YYEEEE. Trimming left V 0 bases short and J 3 bases short, with 9 bases between. There are 14 residues in the CDR3. The CDR3 region has the DNA TGTGCCAGCAGCTTGGCATGGGGGGACACTGAAGCTTTCTTT. It translates to CASSLAWGDTEAFF. Full variable domain (rest looked up from reference TRBV5-6 and TRBJ1-1): DAGVTQSPTHLIKTRGQQVTLRCSPKSGHDTVSWYQQALGQGPQFIFQYYEEEERQRGNFPDRFSGHQFPNYSSELNVNALLLGDSALYLCASSLAWGDTEAFFGQGTRLTVV.

The rearrangement uses TRBV6-1 and TRBJ1-1, with D possibly TRBD1 on 5 matching bases. The V and J ends lost 1 base and 4 bases respectively, with 10 bases between them. Germline lookup yields CDR1 MNHNS and CDR2 SASEGT. There are 14 residues in the CDR3. CDR3 coding DNA: TGTGCCAGCAGTGAAGACCCAGGGACCACTGAAGCTTTCTTT. This translates into CASSEDPGTTEAFF.

J is TRBJ2-3 and V is TRBV5-4, with 8 positions matching TRBD1. There are 15 residues in the CDR3. Germline V CDR1 and CDR2: SGHNT, YYREEE (reference sequence). V gave up 4 bases and J gave up 1 base; unmatched junction bases: 5. CDR3 DNA sequence: TGTGCCAGCAGCGTACAGGGGGGCGGCACAGATACGCAGTATTTT. Protein: CASSVQGGGTDTQYF.

This clone has just one count. This sequence joins TRBV5-6 and TRBJ2-7; 7 bases line up with TRBD2. The junction had 3 bases not matched to a gene; V was cut back by 1 base and J by 2 bases. This CDR3 comprises 14 residues. Germline CDR1 and CDR2: SGHDT and YYEEEE. CDR3 DNA sequence: TGTGCCAGCAGCTTGACTAGCGAGACCTACGAGCAGTACTTC. Translated, it gives CASSLTSETYEQYF.

The chain carries TRBV28 and TRBJ2-1, with D maybe TRBD2 (5 bases). This CDR3 has 17 amino acids. The V and J ends lost 6 bases and 8 bases respectively, with 26 bases between them. CDR1 and CDR2 from the germline V gene are MDHEN and SYDVKM. The CDR3 is CASSPRAGRVPTDEQFF. CDR3 coding DNA: TGTGCCAGCAGCCCCCGTGCGGGTCGGGTTCCTACGGATGAGCAGTTCTTC.

The chain couples TRBV6-1 to TRBJ2-2; D uncertain. The CDR3 extends over 14 amino acids. Between the trimmed V and J ends, which lost 2 bases and 3 bases, there was a span of 7 bases. From germline, CDR1 is MNHNS and CDR2 SASEGT. The DNA of the CDR3 is TGTGCCAGCAGTGAATTACAGTACACCGGGGAGCTGTTTTTT. Translated: CASSELQYTGELFF.

This rearrangement joins TRBV27 to TRBJ2-3, with 7 bases lining up with TRBD2. Unmatched junction bases numbered 1, after V lost 5 bases and J lost 5 bases. CDR1 and CDR2 (germline): MNHEY, SMNVEV (reference sequence). The CDR3 loop spans 12 amino acids. The DNA for the CDR3 is TGTGCCAGCAGTAGCGGGGTAGATACGCAGTATTTT. This encodes CASSSGVDTQYF.

The V gene is TRBV6-5, the J gene TRBJ2-1; D uncertain. The V gene lost 0 bases and the J gene lost 8 bases, with 8 bases spanning the gap. Germline loops: CDR1 MNHEY, CDR2 SVGAGI. The CDR3 covers 13 residues. The CDR3 coding sequence is TGTGCCAGCAGTTACTCGTTAGTCGATGAGCAGTTCTTC. The encoded protein is CASSYSLVDEQFF.